This TCR beta chain derives from a study of blood T cell repertoires in COVID-19. In the study overall: The analysed material was cDNA or gDNA that came from T cells, B-cell-depleted T cells, or PBMCs.

Germline lookup yields CDR1 MNHNS and CDR2 SASEGT. CDR3 length: 11 residues. V lost 2 bases to trimming and J lost 12 bases, with 5 bases between them. This clone was seen more than once but under ten times. Method: immunoSEQ multiplex PCR; TCRdb's copy keeps in-frame clones and lacks some. The sample holds 180,000 or so clones, approximately 80% seen once. The participants were between about 18 and 95 years old and came from about two dozen US areas. The chain employs TRBV6-1 and TRBJ2-6, with D unresolved. This TCR was sampled from a woman in her fifties or sixties who had recovered from COVID-19. The sample consisted of PBMCs or T cells enriched from blood (not recorded which). CDR3 nucleotide sequence: TGTGCCAGCAGTGAATTCAGCGTCCTGACTTTC. Translation gives CASSEFSVLTF.